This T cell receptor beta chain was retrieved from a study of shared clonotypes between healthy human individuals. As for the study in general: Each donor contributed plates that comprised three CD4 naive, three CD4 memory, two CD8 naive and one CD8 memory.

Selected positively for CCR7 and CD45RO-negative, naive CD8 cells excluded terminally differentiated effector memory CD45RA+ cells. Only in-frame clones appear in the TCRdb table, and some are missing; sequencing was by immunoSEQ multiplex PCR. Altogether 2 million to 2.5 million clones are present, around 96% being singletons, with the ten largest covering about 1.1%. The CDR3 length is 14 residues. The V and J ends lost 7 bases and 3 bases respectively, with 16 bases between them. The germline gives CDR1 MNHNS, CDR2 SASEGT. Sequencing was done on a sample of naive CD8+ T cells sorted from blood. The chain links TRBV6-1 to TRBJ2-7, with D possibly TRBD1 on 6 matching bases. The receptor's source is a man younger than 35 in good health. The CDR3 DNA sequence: TGTGCCAGCAAGGACAGACAAGATATCTACGAGCAGTACTTC. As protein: CASKDRQDIYEQYF.